The present T cell receptor beta chain was sequenced within a study of lymphopenia after photon versus proton radiotherapy. Findings and limits, study-wide: Better survival with proton therapy was suggested as possible, not demonstrated.

The V segment lost 0 bases and the J segment 0 bases; nucleotides outside the gene matches: 15. CDR3 size: 20 residues. Germline V gives CDR1 LGHNA, CDR2 YNFKEQ. Only in-frame clones appear in the TCRdb table, and some are missing; sequencing was by immunoSEQ multiplex PCR. The profile shows over 50,000 clones, 70% to 90% of them singletons. A remark on this clone: No antigen is known for it.

The chain combines TRBV4-2 with TRBJ2-5, with 8 bases aligning to TRBD2. The TCR originated in a man aged 40-49 years with gastric cancer. The source was peripheral blood, collected from a patient treated with photon-based radiotherapy. CDR3 amino acids: CASSQEWGGLLADNQETQYF. CDR3 DNA sequence: TGTGCCAGCAGCCAAGAGTGGGGAGGTTTACTAGCGGATAACCAAGAGACCCAGTACTTC.